This TCR beta chain was sequenced in a study of radiation and T cells in renal cell carcinoma (dated by TCRdb to the early 2020s). For the study in its entirety: The samples were obtained from a clinical trial, where primary renal cell carcinomas were treated with 15 Gy stereotactic body radiation therapy and then removed by nephrectomy 4 weeks afterward. A total of 50 or so samples underwent TCR beta sequencing, made up of 25 or so tumors and some 27 peripheral blood samples. Across all 53 samples, under 5,000,000 unique CDR3 nucleotide sequences, encoding about 2,700,000 unique CDR3 amino acid sequences, were identified. Results and caveats for the whole study, not just this receptor: Effects of radiation dose or scheduling on the TCR repertoire could not be addressed with the single-armed trial design. In blood, the top tumor clonotypes increased between baseline and 2 weeks post-radiation and then shrank by 4 weeks, which suggests that tumor-resident clones expanded only transiently. No pretreatment tumor biopsies were available, so the baseline intratumoral presence of clonotypes could not be determined. Dynamics of the blood repertoire were not tracked past 4 weeks after treatment.

What the time point label conveys for this sample: baseline pretreatment blood. In the paper's terms, the treatment or condition label means: 15 Gy SBRT to primary tumor, nephrectomy 4 weeks later. To track tumor-enriched clonotypes, serial peripheral blood was sampled from radiation-treated patients at baseline and at 2 weeks and 4 weeks after SBRT. Every patient had renal cell carcinoma of clear cell pathology. The QIAamp DNA Blood Mini Kit (Qiagen) was used to prepare genomic DNA for TCR sequencing. Samples were included in the analyses only if all quality control checks were passed. Following the manufacturer's recommendations, the immunoSEQ kit was used to generate TCR beta libraries from genomic DNA. For library preparation, a first multiplex PCR was performed with proprietary primers, followed by a second PCR in which unique barcodes were added, and bead cleanups were performed after each round. Each sample batch included a kit-provided positive control reaction and a negative control reaction. The final libraries underwent checking on an Agilent 4200 TapeStation D1000 ScreenTape, volumetric pooling, and quantification by qPCR. Sequencing ran on an Illumina NextSeq500 with a MidOutput 150-cycle cartridge, using 156 Read1 and 15 Index1 cycles with kit custom primers. The pooled library was loaded at 0.75 to 1 pM, with a 20% PhiX control spiked in. The study's processing was this. Vendor-processed data were analyzed in R, and a clonotype was defined as all T cells sharing the same CDR3 nucleotide sequence. For clone abundance analyses, frequencies were normalized to the 10,000 most abundant clones in each sample. Public T cell clones, which averaged fewer than five per sample, were excluded before analysis. An abundance difference of at least 32-fold between compartments was the criterion for calling clonotypes tumor-enriched or baseline blood-enriched. Clonotypes expanded or contracted between blood time points were identified with a beta-binomial differential abundance model. Tumor-blood repertoire similarity was measured with the Baroni-Urbani and Buser coefficient, and group comparisons used two-tailed Wilcoxon tests in R. TCRdb holds this immuneACCESS table with in-frame rearrangements only. Some clones are missing; in checked studies, unresolved V genes explain under half, and the rest has no known cause. That table gives V, J and clone size, and the DNA gave D and trimming. The sample records just over 95,000 clones, 86% of which are singletons. About 7.9% of the sample is in the top ten clones.

For this clone: Its specific antigen is unknown. The sample holds no much larger clone one base away, and base qualities are not on file.

Spanning cysteine to phenylalanine, the CDR3 consists of 14 amino acids. Only the CDR3 portion is preserved as DNA: 42 bases, with reading frame beginning at the first base. The germline V gene (reference sequence) sets CDR1 to SEHNR and CDR2 to FQNEAQ. The trim is 2 bases for V and 5 bases for J, with a gap of 9 bases between the germline ends. The input for sequencing was blood, taken from a patient whose treatment included radiotherapy and nephrectomy. This receptor was taken from a man aged 50-60 years with renal cell carcinoma. This receptor chain uses TRBV7-9 and TRBJ2-2, with TRBD2 perhaps the D gene, on 5 matching bases. CDR3 sequence: CASSLMSGTGELFF. The nucleotides are TGTGCCAGCAGCTTAATGTCGGGAACCGGGGAGCTGTTTTTT.